The rows below give T cell receptor beta chains drawn from one sample of a study of T cells expressing NK-cell markers. Reanalyzing the 5' RACE reads, TCRdb keeps one entry per CDR3 protein, without DNA. The sample holds around 280,000 distinct CDR3 sequences. Material: blood T cells: a sorted CD56 or NKG2C T cell subset, CD4+ or CD8+ T cells, or bulk PBMC T cells (not recorded which). The receptors come from a man aged 18 to 29 in good health. The CDR3 runs from the conserved cysteine through the conserved F or W. Each record gives: V gene, J gene, CDR3 protein.

v_call: TRBV6-4
j_call: TRBJ2-5
cdr3_aa: CASSDGERELVRETQYF

v_call: TRBV12-3/TRBV12-4
j_call: TRBJ2-5
cdr3_aa: CASTPGLAKETQYF

v_call: TRBV20-1
j_call: TRBJ2-2
cdr3_aa: CSAATPSGTNTGELFF

v_call: TRBV4-3
j_call: TRBJ2-3
cdr3_aa: CASSQATGGLTDTQYF

v_call: TRBV20-1
j_call: TRBJ1-6
cdr3_aa: CSAQGDTSSPLHF

v_call: TRBV20-1
j_call: TRBJ2-3
cdr3_aa: CSARVGSGRVGTDTQYF

v_call: TRBV29-1
j_call: TRBJ2-4
cdr3_aa: CSVRGPGTENIQYF

v_call: TRBV29-1
j_call: TRBJ2-7
cdr3_aa: CSVAKRDLYEQYF

v_call: TRBV5-1
j_call: TRBJ2-1
cdr3_aa: CASSARGSNEQCF

v_call: TRBV12-3/TRBV12-4
j_call: TRBJ2-6
cdr3_aa: CASSLGGTGANVLTF

v_call: TRBV20-1
j_call: TRBJ2-7
cdr3_aa: CSARMIQGAYEQYF

v_call: TRBV4-2
j_call: TRBJ2-1
cdr3_aa: CASSHPGLAGAEQFF

v_call: TRBV11-2
j_call: TRBJ1-2
cdr3_aa: CASSLDPAAGYGYTF

v_call: TRBV7-2
j_call: TRBJ2-5
cdr3_aa: CASSPPVGTLHETQYF

v_call: TRBV20-1
j_call: TRBJ2-1
cdr3_aa: CSATPSGSLSNEQFF

v_call: TRBV12-3/TRBV12-4
j_call: TRBJ2-4
cdr3_aa: CASSQRDQMYF

v_call: TRBV29-1
j_call: TRBJ1-2
cdr3_aa: CSVEDRAGGGRGYTF

v_call: TRBV6-2/TRBV6-3
j_call: TRBJ2-3
cdr3_aa: CASTTRPGRGTDTQYF

v_call: TRBV27
j_call: TRBJ2-3
cdr3_aa: CASRGYLYTDTQYF

v_call: TRBV12-3/TRBV12-4
j_call: TRBJ2-1
cdr3_aa: CASSSTSGRDGFF

v_call: TRBV18
j_call: TRBJ1-1
cdr3_aa: CASSGGQGATEAFF

v_call: TRBV7-2
j_call: TRBJ2-2
cdr3_aa: CASSLTLAVNTGELFF

v_call: TRBV7-2
j_call: TRBJ2-7
cdr3_aa: CASSLGTGGPLHGEQYF

v_call: TRBV6-4
j_call: TRBJ2-1
cdr3_aa: CASSTGLAGGEQFF

v_call: TRBV29-1
j_call: TRBJ2-3
cdr3_aa: CSVENGLLNTQYF

v_call: TRBV12-3/TRBV12-4
j_call: TRBJ1-2
cdr3_aa: CASSLGRGEGYTF

v_call: TRBV12-3/TRBV12-4
j_call: TRBJ2-7
cdr3_aa: CASRWGTFSYEQYF

v_call: TRBV20-1
j_call: TRBJ2-1
cdr3_aa: CSARVTSGNEQFF

v_call: TRBV6-1
j_call: TRBJ2-3
cdr3_aa: CASSEAGAPTDTQYF

v_call: TRBV12-3/TRBV12-4
j_call: TRBJ2-1
cdr3_aa: CASSLVLAGDEQFF

v_call: TRBV20-1
j_call: TRBJ2-3
cdr3_aa: CGGARTADTQYF